Included here is one TCR beta chain sequence, with context. The CDR3 is 15 amino acids. The V and J ends lost 3 bases and 6 bases, in that order; junction bases with no gene match: 7. Germline V gene lookup returns CDR1 MNHNS and CDR2 SASEGT. The sample comes from a study of blood T cell repertoires in COVID-19. About the study: The study drew acute and convalescent COVID-19 samples from the United States, Italy and Spain. In each case, the material was cDNA or gDNA derived from T cells, B-cell-depleted T cells, or PBMCs.

Per the original data handling: Counts of nucleated cells, estimated from reference gene primer amplification, were obtained. Libraries were prepared by immunoSEQ multiplex PCR; TCRdb keeps only in-frame clonotypes and omits some of them. That table is the source of V, J and clone size, and D and trimming were worked out from the DNA. The sample has 70,000 or so clones, 75% to 80% seen once. V gene TRBV6-1 combines with J gene TRBJ1-1; 10 bases fit TRBD1. The specimen was peripheral blood. This sequence was found in a human donor in a cohort sampled during active COVID-19. The CDR3 bases are TGTGCCAGCAGTGACCCGGGACAGGGGAAGTCTGAAGCTTTCTTT. This codes for CASSDPGQGKSEAFF.